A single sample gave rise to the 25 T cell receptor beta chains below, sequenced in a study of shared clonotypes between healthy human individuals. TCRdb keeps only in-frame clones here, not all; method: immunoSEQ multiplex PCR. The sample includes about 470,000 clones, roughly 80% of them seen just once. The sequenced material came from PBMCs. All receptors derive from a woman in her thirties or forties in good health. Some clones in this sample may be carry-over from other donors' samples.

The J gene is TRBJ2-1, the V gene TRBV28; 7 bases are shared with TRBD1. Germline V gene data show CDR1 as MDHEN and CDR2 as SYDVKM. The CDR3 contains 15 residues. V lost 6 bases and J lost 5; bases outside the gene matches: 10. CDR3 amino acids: CASSQRQGRDNEQFF. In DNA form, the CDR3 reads TGTGCCAGCAGCCAACGACAGGGAAGGGACAATGAGCAGTTCTTC.

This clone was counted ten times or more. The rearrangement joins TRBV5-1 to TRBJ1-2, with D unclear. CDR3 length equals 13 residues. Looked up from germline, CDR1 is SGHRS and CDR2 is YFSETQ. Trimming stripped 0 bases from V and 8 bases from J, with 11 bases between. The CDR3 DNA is TGCGCCAGCAGCTTGGGCCGGGGTTCGGGCTACACCTTC. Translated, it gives CASSLGRGSGYTF.

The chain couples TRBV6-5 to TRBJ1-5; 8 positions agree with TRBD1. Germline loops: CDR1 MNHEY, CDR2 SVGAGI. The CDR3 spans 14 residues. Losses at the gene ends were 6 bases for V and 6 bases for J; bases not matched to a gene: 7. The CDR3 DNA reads TGTGCCAGCAGACCCGACAGGGGCGGTCAGCCCCAGCATTTT. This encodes CASRPDRGGQPQHF.

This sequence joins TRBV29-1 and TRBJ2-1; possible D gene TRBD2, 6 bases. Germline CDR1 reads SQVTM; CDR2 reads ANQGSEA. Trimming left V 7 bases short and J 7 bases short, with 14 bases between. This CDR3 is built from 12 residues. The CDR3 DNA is TGCAGCGAAAGGGACTTCCGGAATGAGCAGTTCTTC. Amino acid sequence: CSERDFRNEQFF.

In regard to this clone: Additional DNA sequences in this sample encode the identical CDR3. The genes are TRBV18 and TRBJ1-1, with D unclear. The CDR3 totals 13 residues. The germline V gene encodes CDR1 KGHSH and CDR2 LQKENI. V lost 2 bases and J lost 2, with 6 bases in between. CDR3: CASSPSGNTEAFF. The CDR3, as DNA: TGTGCCAGCTCACCATCCGGTAACACTGAAGCTTTCTTT.

As DNA, the CDR3 is TGCGCCAGCAGCGCCATGACAGGGGCAAGCACAGATACGCAGTATTTT. Translating it yields CASSAMTGASTDTQYF. The chain employs TRBV5-1 and TRBJ2-3, with 8 positions matching TRBD1. V lost 4 bases and J lost 0; bases outside the gene matches: 7. The germline CDR1 and CDR2 sequences are SGHRS and YFSETQ. The CDR3 sequence is 16 residues long.

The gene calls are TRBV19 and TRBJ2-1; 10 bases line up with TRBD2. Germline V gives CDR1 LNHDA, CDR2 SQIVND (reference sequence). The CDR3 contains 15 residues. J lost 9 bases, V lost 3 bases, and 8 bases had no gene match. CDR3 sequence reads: CASSILAGASGEQFF. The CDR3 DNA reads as TGTGCCAGTAGTATCCTAGCGGGAGCTTCGGGTGAGCAGTTCTTC.

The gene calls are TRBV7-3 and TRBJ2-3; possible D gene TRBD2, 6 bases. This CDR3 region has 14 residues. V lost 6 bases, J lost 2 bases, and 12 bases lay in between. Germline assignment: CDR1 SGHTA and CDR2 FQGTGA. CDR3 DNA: TGTGCCAGCAGTCCAGGAGGGCTCACAGATACGCAGTATTTT. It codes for CASSPGGLTDTQYF.

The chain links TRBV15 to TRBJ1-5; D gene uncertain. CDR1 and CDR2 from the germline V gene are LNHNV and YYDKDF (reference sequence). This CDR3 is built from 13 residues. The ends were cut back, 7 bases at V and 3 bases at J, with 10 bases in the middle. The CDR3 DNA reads TGTGCCACCAACGGACGTTACAATCAGCCCCAGCATTTT. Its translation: CATNGRYNQPQHF.

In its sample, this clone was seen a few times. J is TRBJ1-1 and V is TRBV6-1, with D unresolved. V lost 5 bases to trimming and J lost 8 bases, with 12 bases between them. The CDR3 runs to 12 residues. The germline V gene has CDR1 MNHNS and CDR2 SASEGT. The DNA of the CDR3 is TGTGCCAGCAGTCCAAGGTGGCAGGAAGCTTTCTTT. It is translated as CASSPRWQEAFF.

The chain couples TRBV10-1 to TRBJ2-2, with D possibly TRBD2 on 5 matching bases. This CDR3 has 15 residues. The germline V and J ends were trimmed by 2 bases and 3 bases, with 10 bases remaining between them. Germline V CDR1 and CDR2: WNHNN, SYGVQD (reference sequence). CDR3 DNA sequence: TGCGCCAGCAGTGAGAGTCCGGGATACACCGGGGAGCTGTTTTTT. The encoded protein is CASSESPGYTGELFF.

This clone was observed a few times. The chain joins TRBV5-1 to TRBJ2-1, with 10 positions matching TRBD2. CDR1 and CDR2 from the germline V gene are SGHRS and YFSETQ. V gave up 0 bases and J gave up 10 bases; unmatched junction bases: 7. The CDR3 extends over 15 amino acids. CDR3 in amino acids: CASSLESSGSREQFF. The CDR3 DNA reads TGCGCCAGCAGCTTGGAGTCTAGCGGGAGTAGGGAGCAGTTCTTC.

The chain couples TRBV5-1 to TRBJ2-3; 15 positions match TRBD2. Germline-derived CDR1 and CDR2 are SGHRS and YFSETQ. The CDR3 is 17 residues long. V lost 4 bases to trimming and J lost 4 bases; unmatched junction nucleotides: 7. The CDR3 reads CASSPGLAGGLADTQYF. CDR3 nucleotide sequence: TGCGCCAGCAGCCCCGGACTAGCGGGAGGGCTTGCAGATACGCAGTATTTT.

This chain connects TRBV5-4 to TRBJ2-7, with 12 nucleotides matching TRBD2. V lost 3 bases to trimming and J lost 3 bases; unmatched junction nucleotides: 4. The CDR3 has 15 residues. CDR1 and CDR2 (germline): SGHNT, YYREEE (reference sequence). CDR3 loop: CASSSVTSGSYEQYF. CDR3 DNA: TGTGCCAGCAGCTCGGTGACTAGCGGGAGCTACGAGCAGTACTTC.

The CDR3 reads CATTPPGQGRETQYF. The CDR3 DNA reads as TGTGCCACTACTCCGCCAGGACAGGGTCGGGAGACCCAGTACTTC. The chain carries TRBV18 and TRBJ2-5, with 8 nucleotides matching TRBD1. Per the germline V gene, CDR1 is KGHSH and CDR2 is LQKENI. The CDR3 has 15 residues. The V gene end was trimmed by 10 bases and the J gene end by 5 bases; junction bases not matched to a gene: 15.

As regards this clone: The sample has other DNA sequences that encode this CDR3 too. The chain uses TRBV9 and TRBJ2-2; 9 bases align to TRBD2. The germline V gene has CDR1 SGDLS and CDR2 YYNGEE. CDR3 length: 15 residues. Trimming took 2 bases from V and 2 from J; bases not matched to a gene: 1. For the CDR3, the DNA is TGTGCCAGCAGCGTGACTAGCGGTAACACCGGGGAGCTGTTTTTT. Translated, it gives CASSVTSGNTGELFF. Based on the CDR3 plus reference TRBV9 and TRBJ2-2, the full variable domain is DSGVTQTPKHLITATGQRVTLRCSPRSGDLSVYWYQQSLDQGLQFLIQYYNGEERAKGNILERFSAQQFPDLHSELNLSSLELGDSALYFCASSVTSGNTGELFFGEGSRLTVL.

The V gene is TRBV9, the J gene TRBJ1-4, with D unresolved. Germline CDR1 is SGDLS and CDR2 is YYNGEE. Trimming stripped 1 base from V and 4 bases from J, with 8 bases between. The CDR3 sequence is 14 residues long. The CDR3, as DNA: TGTGCCAGCAGCGTAAGGCAGGATAATGAAAAACTGTTTTTT. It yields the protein CASSVRQDNEKLFF.

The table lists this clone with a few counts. The CDR3: CAWSGVVPLEQYF. The CDR3 region has the DNA TGTGCCTGGAGTGGAGTAGTTCCACTCGAGCAGTACTTC. This sequence joins TRBV30 and TRBJ2-7; D not resolved. V dropped 1 base and J dropped 6 bases, with 13 bases sitting between them. The CDR3 has 13 residues. Germline V gene data show CDR1 as GTSNPN and CDR2 as SVGIG (reference sequence).

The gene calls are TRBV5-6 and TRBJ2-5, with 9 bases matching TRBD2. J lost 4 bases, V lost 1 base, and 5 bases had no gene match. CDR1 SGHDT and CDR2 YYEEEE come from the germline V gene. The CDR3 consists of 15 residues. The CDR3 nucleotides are TGTGCCAGCAGCTTGTTGCGGGGGGGAGGAGAGACCCAGTACTTC. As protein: CASSLLRGGGETQYF. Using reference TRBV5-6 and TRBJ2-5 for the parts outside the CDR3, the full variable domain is DAGVTQSPTHLIKTRGQQVTLRCSPKSGHDTVSWYQQALGQGPQFIFQYYEEEERQRGNFPDRFSGHQFPNYSSELNVNALLLGDSALYLCASSLLRGGGETQYFGPGTRLLVL.

This CDR3 is CASSERDGGSLFQPQHF. The CDR3, as DNA: TGCGCCAGCAGTGAACGTGACGGGGGATCTTTGTTCCAGCCCCAGCATTTT. The J gene is TRBJ1-5, the V gene TRBV10-2, with a weak D call TRBD1 (5 bases). CDR3 size: 17 residues. CDR1 and CDR2 (germline): WSHSY, SAAADI. The V gene lost 3 bases and the J gene lost 7 bases, with 22 bases spanning the gap.

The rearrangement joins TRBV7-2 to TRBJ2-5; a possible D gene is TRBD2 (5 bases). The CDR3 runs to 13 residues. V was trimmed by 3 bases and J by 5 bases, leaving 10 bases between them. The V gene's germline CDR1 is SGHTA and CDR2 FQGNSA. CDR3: CASSFRGSETQYF. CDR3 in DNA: TGTGCCAGCAGCTTCCGGGGTTCGGAGACCCAGTACTTC. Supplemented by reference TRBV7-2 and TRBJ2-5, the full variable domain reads GAGVSQSPSNKVTEKGKDVELRCDPISGHTALYWYRQSLGQGLEFLIYFQGNSAPDKSGLPSDRFSAERTGGSVSTLTIQRTQQEDSAVYLCASSFRGSETQYFGPGTRLLVL.

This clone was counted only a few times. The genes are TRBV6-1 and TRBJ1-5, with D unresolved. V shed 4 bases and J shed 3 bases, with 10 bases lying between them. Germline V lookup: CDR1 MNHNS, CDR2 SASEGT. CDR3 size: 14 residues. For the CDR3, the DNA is TGTGCCAGCAGTGCCCAGGCTCACAATCAGCCCCAGCATTTT. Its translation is CASSAQAHNQPQHF.

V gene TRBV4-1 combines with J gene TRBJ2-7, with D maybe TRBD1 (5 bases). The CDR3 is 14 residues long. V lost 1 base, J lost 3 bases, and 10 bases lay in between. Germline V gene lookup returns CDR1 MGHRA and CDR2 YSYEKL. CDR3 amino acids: CASSQGTGNYEQYF. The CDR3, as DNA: TGCGCCAGCAGCCAAGGTACAGGCAACTACGAGCAGTACTTC.

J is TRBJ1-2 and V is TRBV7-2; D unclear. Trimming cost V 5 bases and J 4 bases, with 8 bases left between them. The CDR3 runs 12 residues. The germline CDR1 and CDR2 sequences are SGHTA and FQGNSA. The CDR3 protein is CASSRGGYGYTF. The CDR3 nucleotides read TGTGCCAGCAGCCGGGGTGGCTATGGCTACACCTTC.

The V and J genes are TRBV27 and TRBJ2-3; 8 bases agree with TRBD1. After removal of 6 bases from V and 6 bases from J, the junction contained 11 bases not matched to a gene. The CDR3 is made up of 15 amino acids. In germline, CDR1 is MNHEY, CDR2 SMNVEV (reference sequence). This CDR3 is CASRSGGAESDTQYF. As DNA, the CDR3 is TGTGCCAGCAGGTCAGGGGGCGCAGAGTCCGATACGCAGTATTTT.